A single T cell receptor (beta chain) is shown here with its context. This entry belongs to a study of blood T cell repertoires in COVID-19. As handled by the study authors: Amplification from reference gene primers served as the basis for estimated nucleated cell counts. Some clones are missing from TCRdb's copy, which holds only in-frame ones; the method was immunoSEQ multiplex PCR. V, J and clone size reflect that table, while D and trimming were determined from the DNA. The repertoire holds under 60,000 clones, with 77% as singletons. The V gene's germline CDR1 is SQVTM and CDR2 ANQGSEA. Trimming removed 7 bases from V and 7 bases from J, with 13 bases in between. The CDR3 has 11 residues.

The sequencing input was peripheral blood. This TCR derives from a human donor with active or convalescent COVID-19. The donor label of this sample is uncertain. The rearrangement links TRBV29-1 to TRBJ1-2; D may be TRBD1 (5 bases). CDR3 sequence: CSASGSGGYTF. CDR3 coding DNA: TGCAGCGCGTCAGGGTCTGGTGGCTACACCTTC.